Described below is a single T cell receptor beta chain sequence and its context. The sample is drawn from a study of blood T cell repertoires in COVID-19. This CDR3 comprises 11 residues. V shed 5 bases, J shed 4 bases, and the junction held 2 bases outside the gene matches. In germline, CDR1 is DFQATT, CDR2 SNEGSKA (reference sequence). The assay was immunoSEQ multiplex PCR, and TCRdb's table has in-frame clones only and misses some. The sample includes 140,000 to 150,000 clones, roughly 86% seen only once; the top ten take 1.5% to 2%. This receptor was obtained from a man between 65 and 79 years old with acute or convalescent COVID-19. The specimen was peripheral blood. J is TRBJ2-7 and V is TRBV20-1, with 7 bases fitting TRBD1. CDR3 sequence (DNA): TGCAGTGCTGGGACAGTATACGAGCAGTACTTC. This codes for CSAGTVYEQYF.